This T cell receptor beta chain came from a study of blood T cell repertoires in COVID-19. Whole-study context: Samples of COVID-19 (acute and convalescent) were obtained from the United States, Italy and Spain. PBMCs, B-cell-depleted T cells, or T cells provided the cDNA or gDNA that made up the material.

V dropped 0 bases and J dropped 8 bases, with 9 bases sitting between them. Germline assignment: CDR1 SGHRS and CDR2 YFSETQ. The CDR3 is made up of 14 amino acids. Authors' data handling: For nucleated cells, counts were estimated from reference gene primer amplification. TCRdb keeps only in-frame clones here, not all; method: immunoSEQ multiplex PCR. V and J calls and clone size are as listed in that table; D and trimming were resolved from the DNA. The table includes 200,000 or so clones, roughly 81% detected once. The V gene is TRBV5-1, the J gene TRBJ1-6, with no clear D. The sample comprised peripheral blood. This clonotype was sampled from an older woman with active or convalescent COVID-19. The CDR3 nucleotides are TGCGCCAGCAGCTTGGGATTCCGGGATTCACCCCTCCACTTT. Protein product: CASSLGFRDSPLHF. Using reference TRBV5-1 and TRBJ1-6 for the parts outside the CDR3, the full variable domain is KAGVTQTPRYLIKTRGQQVTLSCSPISGHRSVSWYQQTPGQGLQFLFEYFSETQRNKGNFPGRFSGRQFSNSRSEMNVSTLELGDSALYLCASSLGFRDSPLHFGNGTRLTVT.